What follows are 13 T cell receptor beta chains derived from one specimen sequenced in a study of T cells in Graves' hyperthyroidism and ophthalmopathy. What was amplified from RNA transcripts were TCR beta CDR3 regions. Using the HTBI primer set, a first-round RT-PCR was run on the TCR CDR3. Each CDR3 protein is one row after TCRdb ran MiXCR on the multiplex PCR reads. The repertoire holds approximately 330,000 distinct CDR3 sequences, around 20% seen once, with roughly 52% in the top ten. The sample comprised blood. The receptors were sampled from a woman aged 50 to 65 with Graves' hyperthyroidism.

This clonotype has ten or more counts. The chain employs TRBV15 and TRBJ1-2; D unresolved. Per the germline V gene, CDR1 is LNHNV and CDR2 is YYDKDF (reference sequence). The CDR3 is 18 residues long. Trimming cost V 1 base and J 2 bases, with 20 bases left between them. The CDR3 protein is CATSRGTRGIQRNYGYTF. The CDR3 bases are TGTGCCACCAGCAGAGGAACGAGAGGGATACAGCGAAACTATGGCTACACCTTC.

In regard to this clonotype: This may stem from a read error, because a much larger clone lies one nucleotide away. In this CDR3 the conserved last residue, phenylalanine or tryptophan, is missing, so a read error is likely. The chain has TRBV11-2 and TRBJ2-7, with 10 bases matching TRBD2. Germline CDR1 is SGHAT and CDR2 is FQNNGV. This CDR3 is 14 amino acids long. With V trimmed by 4 bases and J by 3 bases, 3 bases remained unmatched. CDR3 coding DNA: TGTGCCAGCAGCTCCTCTAGCGGGGGCTACGAGCAGTACTCC. Translated: CASSSSSGGYEQYS.

This clonotype was found a few times. This rearrangement joins TRBV29-1 to TRBJ2-7; D remains ambiguous. The V gene lost 0 bases and the J gene lost 1 base, with 7 bases spanning the gap. The CDR3 totals 13 residues. The germline V gene encodes CDR1 SQVTM and CDR2 ANQGSEA. CDR3 DNA: TGCAGCGTTGAAGATGGCCTTTCCTACGAGCAGTACTTC. Its translation: CSVEDGLSYEQYF.

The chain joins TRBV20-1 to TRBJ2-3; TRBD1 or TRBD2 may be the D gene (5 bases each). The CDR3 totals 13 residues. Per germline, CDR1 DFQATT and CDR2 SNEGSKA (reference sequence). V was shortened by 2 bases and J by 6 bases, with 12 bases between the two germline ends. The CDR3 DNA follows: TGCAGTGCTAGATGGGGGAGTGGGGATACGCAGTATTTT. Protein product: CSARWGSGDTQYF.

This clonotype was seen only a few times. CDR3 in amino acids: CASSKGTSGRFNEQFF. The CDR3 DNA follows: TGTGCCAGTAGTAAAGGGACTAGCGGGAGGTTCAATGAGCAGTTCTTC. J is TRBJ2-1 and V is TRBV19; 15 bases match TRBD2. The trim removed 4 bases at V and 6 bases at J, leaving 4 bases unmatched. CDR3 length: 16 amino acids. Germline lookup yields CDR1 LNHDA and CDR2 SQIVND (reference sequence).

This clonotype was seen a few times. The rearrangement uses TRBV6-1 and TRBJ2-7, with 9 bases matching TRBD2. The CDR3 loop spans 14 amino acids. Germline trimming cut 4 bases from V and 3 bases from J; bases unmatched to any gene: 4. Germline V gives CDR1 MNHNS, CDR2 SASEGT. The CDR3, as DNA: TGTGCCAGCAGTGTAGCGGGAGCTATCTACGAGCAGTACTTC. The encoded protein is CASSVAGAIYEQYF.

The chain joins TRBV12-3 or TRBV12-4 to TRBJ1-2; a possible D gene is TRBD1 (5 bases). V was shortened by 6 bases and J by 8 bases, with 13 bases between the two germline ends. This CDR3 has 12 residues. CDR3 sequence (DNA): TGTGCCAGCAGCGGGACCCTCGGGGGCTACACCTTC. Translation gives CASSGTLGGYTF.

This clonotype was seen at least ten times. The chain uses TRBV5-1 and TRBJ1-1; D gene unclear. The V gene lost 7 bases and the J gene lost 4 bases, with 14 bases spanning the gap. Germline CDR1 SGHRS, CDR2 YFSETQ. The CDR3 extends over 13 amino acids. The CDR3 nucleotides are TGCGCCAGCTCCCGTCGGGCGAGCACTGAAGCTTTCTTT. It yields the protein CASSRRASTEAFF.

Turning to this clonotype: A much larger clonotype is one base distant, so this may be a read error. The chain recombines TRBV20-1 with TRBJ1-2; 10 bases are a match to TRBD1. CDR1 and CDR2 (germline): DFQATT, SNEGSKA (reference sequence). The CDR3 runs 14 residues. The CDR3 loop is CSAGRDRGRYGYAF. Written as DNA, the CDR3 is TGCAGTGCTGGACGGGACAGGGGACGATATGGCTACGCCTTC.

This clonotype was observed at least ten times. The chain links TRBV30 to TRBJ1-5; D is possibly TRBD1 (5 bases). This CDR3 region has 17 residues. Trimming removed 1 base at V and 1 base at J, with 17 bases between. Per germline, CDR1 GTSNPN and CDR2 SVGIG (reference sequence). As DNA, the CDR3 is TGTGCCTGGAGTGCCCATACAGGAATTATCAGCAATCAGCCCCAGCATTTT. Its protein is CAWSAHTGIISNQPQHF.

This chain links TRBV28 with TRBJ1-1; D unresolved. The V and J ends lost 2 bases and 5 bases respectively, with 15 bases between them. The CDR3 is made up of 15 amino acids. Germline V CDR1 and CDR2: MDHEN, SYDVKM. This chain's CDR3 is CASSLGSVARTEAFF. CDR3 nucleotide sequence: TGTGCCAGCAGTTTAGGCTCAGTAGCGAGAACTGAAGCTTTCTTT.

This rearrangement joins TRBV12-3 or TRBV12-4 to TRBJ2-7; 11 nucleotides line up with TRBD2. The CDR3 has 15 amino acids. The V and J ends lost 3 bases and 9 bases, in that order; junction bases with no gene match: 10. The CDR3 DNA sequence: TGTGCCAGCAGTTTCACTAGCGGGAGCATGTTCGGGCAGTACTTC. Amino acid sequence: CASSFTSGSMFGQYF.

The gene calls are TRBV3-1 and TRBJ1-5, with D possibly TRBD1 on 5 matching bases. From germline, CDR1 is LGHDT and CDR2 YNNKEL (reference sequence). This CDR3 is built from 17 residues. Between the trimmed V and J ends, which lost 7 bases and 6 bases, there was a span of 25 bases. CDR3 in DNA: TGTGCCAGCACCCCTCCTTCGGCACAACACGGGGGTCAGCCCCAGCATTTT. The encoded protein is CASTPPSAQHGGQPQHF.